The 7 T cell receptor beta chains listed next were all sequenced from one sample in a study of CDR3 diversity in severe acne. TCRdb passed the PCR reads through MiXCR, listing each CDR3 protein once. The table has more than 85,000 distinct CDR3 sequences, around 56% seen once. Sequenced input: blood. Source of these receptors: a male donor with acne.

This clonotype was recorded many times. The chain employs TRBV7-6 and TRBJ1-2, with D uncertain. Germline lookup yields CDR1 SGHVS and CDR2 FNYEAQ. There are 15 residues in the CDR3. The V end was cut by 1 base, the J end by 6 bases, with 15 bases between. As DNA, the CDR3 is TGTGCCAGCAGCTTAGTCTATGGAAAGGAGGATGGCTACACCTTC. It is translated as CASSLVYGKEDGYTF.

This clonotype was observed many times. The gene calls are TRBV20-1 and TRBJ2-1, with 7 bases aligning to TRBD2. The germline V gene encodes CDR1 DFQATT and CDR2 SNEGSKA (reference sequence). The length of the CDR3 is 13 residues. J gave up 15 bases and V 6 bases, and 17 bases lay outside the gene matches. This CDR3 reads CSASPPSGNLGFF. The CDR3 DNA reads TGCAGTGCCAGCCCCCCCAGCGGGAATTTGGGGTTCTTC.

V is TRBV2 and J is TRBJ1-4, with D possibly being TRBD1 (6 bases). Germline V gene lookup returns CDR1 SNHLY and CDR2 FYNNEI. The germline V and J ends were trimmed by 6 bases and 1 base, with 12 bases remaining between them. This CDR3 region has 15 residues. The CDR3 sequence: CASRQGRGTNEKLFF. CDR3 DNA: TGTGCCAGCAGGCAGGGGCGCGGAACTAATGAAAAACTGTTTTTT.

In this sample, this clonotype turned up once. This may come from a read error, since a much larger clone is one base off. V is TRBV11-1 and J is TRBJ2-2; D is possibly TRBD1 or TRBD2 (5 bases each). Germline V gives CDR1 SGHAT, CDR2 FQDESV (reference sequence). This CDR3 comprises 15 residues. DNA for the CDR3: TGTGCCAGCAGCTTAGACGGGACCAACACCGGGGAGCCGTTTTTT. Translation: CASSLDGTNTGEPFF.

The chain combines TRBV9 with TRBJ1-5; D possibly corresponds to TRBD1 (6 bases). Germline V gene sequence: CDR1 SGDLS, CDR2 YYNGEE. V shed 4 bases and J shed 6 bases, with 11 bases lying between them. CDR3 length: 13 residues. In DNA, the CDR3 is TGTGCCAGCAGCCGGACAGTTCTTCAGCCCCAGCATTTT. This translates into CASSRTVLQPQHF.

This clonotype was picked up a small number of times. The V and J genes are TRBV5-8 and TRBJ1-1; D possibly corresponds to TRBD1 (5 bases). Trimming cost V 2 bases and J 6 bases, with 8 bases left between them. The CDR3 totals 12 residues. CDR1 SGHTS and CDR2 YDEGEE come from the germline V gene. The CDR3 coding sequence is TGTGCCAGCAGCTTACCGGGGGCTGAAGCTTTCTTT. This codes for CASSLPGAEAFF.

This chain links TRBV20-1 with TRBJ1-6; TRBD1 matches at 9 bases. The germline V gene has CDR1 DFQATT and CDR2 SNEGSKA (reference sequence). V shed 6 bases, J shed 11 bases, and the junction held 11 bases outside the gene matches. The CDR3 runs to 14 residues. CDR3 nucleotides: TGCAGTGCCCCGCCGGGACAGGGTACGGCACCCCTCCACTTT. Amino acid sequence: CSAPPGQGTAPLHF.